This T cell receptor (beta chain) is drawn from a study of blood T cell repertoires in COVID-19. Study background: Sites across the United States, Italy and Spain contributed samples from acute and convalescent COVID-19.

In the original workflow: For nucleated cells, counts were estimated from reference gene primer amplification. Sequencing was performed with immunoSEQ multiplex PCR; in TCRdb, only in-frame clones are kept and a portion is missing. That table gives V, J and clone size, and the DNA gave D and trimming. In the table there are around 150,000 clones, about 93% of which are singletons. This clonotype was sampled from a woman aged 50 to 60 with acute or convalescent COVID-19. The sample taken for sequencing was peripheral blood.

The CDR3 DNA is TGTGCCAGCAGTTTGTCTACTAGCGGGAATTCCTACGAGCAGTACTTC. Translating it yields CASSLSTSGNSYEQYF. The chain employs TRBV28 and TRBJ2-7, with 10 bases that match TRBD2. This CDR3 region has 16 residues. With 3 bases clipped from V and 1 base from J, the junction kept 6 bases outside the gene matches. The V gene's germline CDR1 is MDHEN and CDR2 SYDVKM. The variable domain in full, completed from reference TRBV28 and TRBJ2-7, reads DVKVTQSSRYLVKRTGEKVFLECVQDMDHENMFWYRQDPGLGLRLIYFSYDVKMKEKGDIPEGYSVSREKKERFSLILESASTNQTSMYLCASSLSTSGNSYEQYFGPGTRLTVT.